The source of this TCR beta chain is a study of graft-versus-host responses after intestinal transplantation. Study-level background: Uniformly, recipients were administered anti-thymocyte globulin induction with subsequent tacrolimus and steroids for approximately 3 years.

Here immunoSEQ multiplex PCR was the method, and the copy in TCRdb shows in-frame clones only, minus some. The sample yields 40,000 or so clones, 80% to 95% seen once. The study, taken as a whole, reports: Peak GvH clone levels in circulation were associated with early post-transplant HvG declines. Individuals carrying graft-donor T cell macrochimerism showed high graft-versus-host to host-versus-graft clonal ratios in allografts.

For this clone: Its antigen is not identified. A junction end diverges from the germline sequence, so it may reflect a read error.

This CDR3 is 11 amino acids long. Germline V gene data show CDR1 as SGHAT and CDR2 as FQNNGV. The V gene is TRBV11-2, the J gene TRBJ1-1; D may be TRBD1 (5 bases). The sample here was PBMCs, taken around 730 days after intestinal transplantation. The source is a human patient who received an intestinal transplant, so some T cells may come from the graft donor. CDR3 in DNA: TGTGCCAGCAGCTTACGCGGCAGGGCGCACTTT. Protein product: CASSLRGRAHF.